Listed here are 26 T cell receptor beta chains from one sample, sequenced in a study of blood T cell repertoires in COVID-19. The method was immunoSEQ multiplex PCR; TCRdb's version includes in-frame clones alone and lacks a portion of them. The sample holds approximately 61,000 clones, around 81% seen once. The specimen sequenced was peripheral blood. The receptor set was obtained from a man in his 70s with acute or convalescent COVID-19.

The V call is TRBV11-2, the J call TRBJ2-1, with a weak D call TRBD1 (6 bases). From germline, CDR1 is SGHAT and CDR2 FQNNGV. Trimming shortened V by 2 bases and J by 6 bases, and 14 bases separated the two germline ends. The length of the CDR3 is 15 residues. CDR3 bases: TGTGCCAGCAGCTTAAGGGCAGGGGAAAGCAATGAGCAGTTCTTC. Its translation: CASSLRAGESNEQFF.

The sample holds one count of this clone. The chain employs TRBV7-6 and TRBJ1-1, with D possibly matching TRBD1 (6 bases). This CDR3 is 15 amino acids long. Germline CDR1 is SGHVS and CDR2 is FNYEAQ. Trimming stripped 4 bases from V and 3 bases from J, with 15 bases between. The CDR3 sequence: CASSSSGRGDTEAFF. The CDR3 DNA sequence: TGTGCCAGCAGCTCCTCTGGGAGGGGGGACACTGAAGCTTTCTTT.

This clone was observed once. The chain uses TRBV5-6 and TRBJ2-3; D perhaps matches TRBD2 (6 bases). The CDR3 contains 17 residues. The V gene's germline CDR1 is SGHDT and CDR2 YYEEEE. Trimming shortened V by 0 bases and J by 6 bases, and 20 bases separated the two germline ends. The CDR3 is CASSLGGLAVPPDTQYF. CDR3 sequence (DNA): TGTGCCAGCAGCTTGGGGGGGTTAGCGGTCCCCCCTGATACGCAGTATTTT. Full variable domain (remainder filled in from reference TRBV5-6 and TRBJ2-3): DAGVTQSPTHLIKTRGQQVTLRCSPKSGHDTVSWYQQALGQGPQFIFQYYEEEERQRGNFPDRFSGHQFPNYSSELNVNALLLGDSALYLCASSLGGLAVPPDTQYFGPGTRLTVL.

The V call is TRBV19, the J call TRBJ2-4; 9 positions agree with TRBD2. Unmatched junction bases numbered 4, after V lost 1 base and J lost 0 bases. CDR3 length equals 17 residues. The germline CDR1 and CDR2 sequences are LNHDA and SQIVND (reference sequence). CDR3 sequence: CASSIGLAGLAKNIQYF. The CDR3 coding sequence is TGTGCCAGTAGTATAGGGCTAGCGGGGCTAGCCAAAAACATTCAGTACTTC.

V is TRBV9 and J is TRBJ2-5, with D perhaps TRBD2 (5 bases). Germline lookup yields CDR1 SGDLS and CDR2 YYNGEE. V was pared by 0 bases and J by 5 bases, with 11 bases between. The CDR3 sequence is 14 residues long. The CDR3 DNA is TGTGCCAGCAGCGTAGGTTGGGGAGAGGAGACCCAGTACTTC. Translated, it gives CASSVGWGEETQYF.

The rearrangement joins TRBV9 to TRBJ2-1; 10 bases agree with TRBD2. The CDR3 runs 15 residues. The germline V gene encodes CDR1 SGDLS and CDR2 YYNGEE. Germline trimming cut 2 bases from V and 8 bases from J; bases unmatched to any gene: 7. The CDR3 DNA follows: TGTGCCAGCAGCGTGGAGAGCGGGGGGGCTTATGAGCAGTTCTTC. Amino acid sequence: CASSVESGGAYEQFF.

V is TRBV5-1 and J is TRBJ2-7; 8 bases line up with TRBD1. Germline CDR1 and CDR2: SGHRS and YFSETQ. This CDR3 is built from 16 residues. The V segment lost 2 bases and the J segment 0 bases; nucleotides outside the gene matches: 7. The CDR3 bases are TGCGCCAGCAGCTTCGCGAGGACAGGGAGCTCCTACGAGCAGTACTTC. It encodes CASSFARTGSSYEQYF.

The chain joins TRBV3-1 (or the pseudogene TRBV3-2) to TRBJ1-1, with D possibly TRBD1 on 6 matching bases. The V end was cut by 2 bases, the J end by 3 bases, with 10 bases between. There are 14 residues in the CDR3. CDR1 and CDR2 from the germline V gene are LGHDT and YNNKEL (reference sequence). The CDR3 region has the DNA TGTGCCAGCAGCCAACACGGACAGTACACTGAAGCTTTCTTT. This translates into CASSQHGQYTEAFF.

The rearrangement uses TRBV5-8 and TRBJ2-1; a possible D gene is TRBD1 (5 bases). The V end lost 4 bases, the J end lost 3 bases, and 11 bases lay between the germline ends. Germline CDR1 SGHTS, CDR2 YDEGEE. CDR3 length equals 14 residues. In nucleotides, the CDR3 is TGTGCCAGCAGCCCTGGCAGGGTCTACAATGAGCAGTTCTTC. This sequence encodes CASSPGRVYNEQFF.

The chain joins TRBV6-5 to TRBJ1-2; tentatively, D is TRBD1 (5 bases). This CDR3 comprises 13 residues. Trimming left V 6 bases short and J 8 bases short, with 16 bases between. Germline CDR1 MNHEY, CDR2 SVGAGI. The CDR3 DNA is TGTGCCAGCAGCCCAGCCGGGGGGAGAGGCTACACCTTC. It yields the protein CASSPAGGRGYTF.

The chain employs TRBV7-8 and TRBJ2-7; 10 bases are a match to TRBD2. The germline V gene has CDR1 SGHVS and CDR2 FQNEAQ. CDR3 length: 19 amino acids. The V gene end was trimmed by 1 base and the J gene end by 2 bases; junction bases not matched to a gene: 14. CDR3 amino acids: CASSLEPLASGGSTYEQYF. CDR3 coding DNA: TGTGCCAGCAGCTTAGAGCCCCTGGCTAGCGGGGGTTCCACCTACGAGCAGTACTTC.

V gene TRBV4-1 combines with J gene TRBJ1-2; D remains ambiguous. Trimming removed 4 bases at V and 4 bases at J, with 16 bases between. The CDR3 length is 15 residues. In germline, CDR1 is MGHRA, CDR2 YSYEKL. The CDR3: CASSLYLWAGYGYTF. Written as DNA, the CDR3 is TGCGCCAGCAGCCTGTACCTTTGGGCGGGCTATGGCTACACCTTC.

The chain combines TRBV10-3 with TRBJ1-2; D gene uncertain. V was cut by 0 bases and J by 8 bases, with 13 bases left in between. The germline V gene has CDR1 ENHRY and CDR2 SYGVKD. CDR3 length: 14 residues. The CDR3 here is CAISESMRVEGYTF. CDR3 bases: TGTGCCATCAGTGAGTCGATGAGGGTTGAGGGCTACACCTTC.

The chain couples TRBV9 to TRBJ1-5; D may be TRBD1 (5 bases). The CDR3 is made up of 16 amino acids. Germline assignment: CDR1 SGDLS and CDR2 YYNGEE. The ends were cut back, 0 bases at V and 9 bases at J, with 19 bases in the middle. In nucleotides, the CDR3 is TGTGCCAGCAGCGTAGGATCGGGAGACACCGGGGGGCCCCAGCATTTT. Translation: CASSVGSGDTGGPQHF. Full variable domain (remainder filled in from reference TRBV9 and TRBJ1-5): DSGVTQTPKHLITATGQRVTLRCSPRSGDLSVYWYQQSLDQGLQFLIQYYNGEERAKGNILERFSAQQFPDLHSELNLSSLELGDSALYFCASSVGSGDTGGPQHFGDGTRLSIL.

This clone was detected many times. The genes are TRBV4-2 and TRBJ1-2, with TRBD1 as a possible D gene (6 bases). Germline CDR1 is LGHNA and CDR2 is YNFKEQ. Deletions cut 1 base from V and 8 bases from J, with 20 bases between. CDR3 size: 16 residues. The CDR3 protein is CASSQVGLQGRGGYTF. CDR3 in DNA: TGTGCCAGCAGCCAAGTTGGGTTGCAGGGGCGTGGGGGCTACACCTTC.

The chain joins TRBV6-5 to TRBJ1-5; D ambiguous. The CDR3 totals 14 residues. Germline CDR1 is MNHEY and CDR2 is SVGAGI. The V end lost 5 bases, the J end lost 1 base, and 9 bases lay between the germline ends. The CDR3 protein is CASSSTLSNQPQHF. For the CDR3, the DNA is TGTGCCAGCAGTAGTACATTGAGCAATCAGCCCCAGCATTTT.

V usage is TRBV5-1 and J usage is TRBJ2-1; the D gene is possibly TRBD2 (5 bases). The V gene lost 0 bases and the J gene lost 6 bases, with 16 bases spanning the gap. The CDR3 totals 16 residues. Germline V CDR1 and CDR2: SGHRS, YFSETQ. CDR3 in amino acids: CASSLGPHLGSNEQFF. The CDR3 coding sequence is TGCGCCAGCAGCTTGGGGCCTCACCTGGGGAGCAATGAGCAGTTCTTC. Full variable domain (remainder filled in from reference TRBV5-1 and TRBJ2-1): KAGVTQTPRYLIKTRGQQVTLSCSPISGHRSVSWYQQTPGQGLQFLFEYFSETQRNKGNFPGRFSGRQFSNSRSEMNVSTLELGDSALYLCASSLGPHLGSNEQFFGPGTRLTVL.

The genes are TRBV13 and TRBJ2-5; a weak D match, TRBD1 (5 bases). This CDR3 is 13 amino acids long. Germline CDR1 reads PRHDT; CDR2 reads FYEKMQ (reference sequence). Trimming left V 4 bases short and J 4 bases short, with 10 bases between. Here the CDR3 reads CASSWRDRETQYF. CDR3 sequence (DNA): TGTGCCAGCAGCTGGAGAGACAGAGAGACCCAGTACTTC.

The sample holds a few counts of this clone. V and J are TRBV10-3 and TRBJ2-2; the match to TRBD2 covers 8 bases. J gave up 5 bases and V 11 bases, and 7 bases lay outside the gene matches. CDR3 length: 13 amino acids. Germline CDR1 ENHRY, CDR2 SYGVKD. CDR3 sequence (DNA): TGTGCCTCTCGGGGGGGGTTAACCGGGGAGCTGTTTTTT. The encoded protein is CASRGGLTGELFF.

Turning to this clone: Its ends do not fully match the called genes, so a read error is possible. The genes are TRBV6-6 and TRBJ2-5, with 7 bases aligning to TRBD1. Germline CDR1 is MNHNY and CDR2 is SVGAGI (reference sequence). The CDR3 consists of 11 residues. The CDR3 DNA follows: TGTGCCAGCAGCCCAGGGGGTCCCGGGGACTTC. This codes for CASSPGGPGDF.

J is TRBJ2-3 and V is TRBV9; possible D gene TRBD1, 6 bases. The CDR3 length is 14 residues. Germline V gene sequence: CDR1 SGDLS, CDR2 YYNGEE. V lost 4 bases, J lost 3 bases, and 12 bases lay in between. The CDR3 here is CASSTSRGTDTQYF. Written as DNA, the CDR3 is TGTGCCAGCAGCACCTCCAGGGGAACAGATACGCAGTATTTT.

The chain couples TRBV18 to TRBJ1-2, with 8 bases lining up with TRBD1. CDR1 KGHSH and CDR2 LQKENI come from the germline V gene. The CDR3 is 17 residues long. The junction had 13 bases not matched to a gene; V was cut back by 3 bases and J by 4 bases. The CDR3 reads CASSPMGARTGFYGYTF. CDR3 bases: TGTGCCAGCTCACCTATGGGCGCCAGGACAGGGTTCTATGGCTACACCTTC.

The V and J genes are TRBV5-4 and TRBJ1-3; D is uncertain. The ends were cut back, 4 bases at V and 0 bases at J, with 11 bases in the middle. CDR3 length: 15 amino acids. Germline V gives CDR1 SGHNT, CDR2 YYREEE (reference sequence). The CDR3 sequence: CASSLGSYSGNTIYF. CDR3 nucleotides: TGTGCCAGCAGCCTCGGGAGCTACTCTGGAAACACCATATATTTT.

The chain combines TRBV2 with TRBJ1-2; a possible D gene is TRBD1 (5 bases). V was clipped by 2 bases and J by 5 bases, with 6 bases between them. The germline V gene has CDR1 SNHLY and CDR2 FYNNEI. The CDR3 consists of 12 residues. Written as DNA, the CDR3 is TGTGCCAGCAGTGAAAGGGGTTATGGCTACACCTTC. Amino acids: CASSERGYGYTF.

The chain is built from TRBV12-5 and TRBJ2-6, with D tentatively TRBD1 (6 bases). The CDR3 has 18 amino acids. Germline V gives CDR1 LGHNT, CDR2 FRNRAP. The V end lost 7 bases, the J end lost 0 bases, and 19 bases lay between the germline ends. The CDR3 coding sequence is TGTGCTAGTGCCTTTGAAACAGGGTCTTCCTCTGGGGCCAACGTCCTGACTTTC. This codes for CASAFETGSSSGANVLTF. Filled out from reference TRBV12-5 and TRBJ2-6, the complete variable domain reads DARVTQTPRHKVTEMGQEVTMRCQPILGHNTVFWYRQTMMQGLELLAYFRNRAPLDDSGMPKDRFSAEMPDATLATLKIQPSEPRDSAVYFCASAFETGSSSGANVLTFGAGSRLTVL.

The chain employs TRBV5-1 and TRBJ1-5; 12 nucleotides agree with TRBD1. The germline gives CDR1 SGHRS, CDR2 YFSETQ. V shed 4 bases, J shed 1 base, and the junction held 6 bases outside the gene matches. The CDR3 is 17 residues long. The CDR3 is CASSPGTGGPSNQPQHF. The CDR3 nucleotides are TGCGCCAGCAGCCCGGGGACAGGGGGCCCGAGCAATCAGCCCCAGCATTTT.